This TCR beta chain was observed in a study of shared clonotypes between healthy human individuals. Study-level information: The study drew on a couple of women and a few men aged 18 to 49 as donors. Every donor yielded three CD4 naive, three CD4 memory, two CD8 naive and one CD8 memory plate.

CD45RO-negative, CCR7-positively selected cells formed the naive CD8 fraction, excluding terminally differentiated effector memory CD45RA+ cells. Donors comprised healthy HIV-negative adults lacking recent acute infections or vaccinations. Germline CDR1 and CDR2: SGHAT and FQNNGV. V gave up 5 bases and J gave up 4 bases, with 13 bases separating them. This CDR3 spans 14 amino acids. A roughly 220 ng quantity of DNA, 29,000 or so T cell genomes, went into the sorted-subset replicate PCRs. The table came from immunoSEQ multiplex PCR; TCRdb's copy has only in-frame clones and leaves some out. Seen here are roughly 2 million clones, about 95% observed once, and the top ten hold about 1.1%.

The sequencing input was naive CD8+ T cells sorted from blood. This sequence was found in a man aged 18-30 years in good health. J is TRBJ2-3 and V is TRBV11-2; D could derive from TRBD1 or TRBD2 (7 bases each). The CDR3 DNA is TGTGCCAGCAGCAACAGGGGAGGGGCAGATACGCAGTATTTT. As protein: CASSNRGGADTQYF.